The 9 T cell receptor beta chains given below trace back to one sample, sequenced in a study of blood T cell repertoires in COVID-19. Some clones are missing from TCRdb's copy, which holds only in-frame ones; the method was immunoSEQ multiplex PCR. This table has about 86,000 clones, roughly 80% appearing once. Sequences were obtained from peripheral blood. These receptor sequences come from a man aged 70-80 years with acute or convalescent COVID-19.

The chain recombines TRBV7-9 with TRBJ2-7, with 7 bases matching TRBD1. Germline V CDR1 and CDR2: SEHNR, FQNEAQ (reference sequence). V lost 5 bases to trimming and J lost 0 bases; unmatched junction nucleotides: 7. The length of the CDR3 is 15 residues. The CDR3 DNA is TGTGCCAGCAGCCTAGGACAGGTCAACTCCTACGAGCAGTACGTC. This translates into CASSLGQVNSYEQYV.

CDR3 nucleotides: TGTGCCAGCAGACTTCAGGGTAATTGGCAGCCCCAGCATTTT. Translated: CASRLQGNWQPQHF. This chain uses TRBV28 with TRBJ1-5, with TRBD1 as a possible D gene (5 bases). The V end was cut by 6 bases, the J end by 7 bases, with 16 bases between. The CDR3 totals 14 residues. Germline V gives CDR1 MDHEN, CDR2 SYDVKM.

V usage is TRBV3-1 (or the pseudogene TRBV3-2) and J usage is TRBJ2-3; 7 positions agree with TRBD2. The CDR3 has 12 amino acids. Germline CDR1 LGHDT, CDR2 YNNKEL (reference sequence). With V trimmed by 5 bases and J by 9 bases, 5 bases remained unmatched. This CDR3 reads CASSEEGGTQYF. In nucleotides, the CDR3 is TGTGCCAGCAGCGAGGAGGGAGGGACGCAGTATTTT.

The chain employs TRBV5-6 and TRBJ1-3, with 8 nucleotides matching TRBD1. Trimming took 0 bases from V and 1 from J; bases not matched to a gene: 6. The CDR3 totals 17 residues. Germline CDR1 SGHDT, CDR2 YYEEEE. CDR3 loop: CASSLGPTGVSGNTIYF. As DNA, the CDR3 is TGTGCCAGCAGCTTGGGACCGACAGGGGTATCTGGAAACACCATATATTTT.

The CDR3 region is CASGTSGSGEQYF. The CDR3 DNA is TGTGCCAGCGGGACTAGCGGTTCTGGTGAGCAGTACTTC. The genes are TRBV18 and TRBJ2-7, with TRBD2 matching 11 bases. The length of the CDR3 is 13 residues. The trim removed 8 bases at V and 7 bases at J, leaving 7 bases unmatched. Germline-derived CDR1 and CDR2 are KGHSH and LQKENI.

The chain joins TRBV9 to TRBJ1-4, with 9 bases lining up with TRBD1. The CDR3 loop spans 17 amino acids. J gave up 0 bases and V 4 bases, and 7 bases lay outside the gene matches. Germline loops: CDR1 SGDLS, CDR2 YYNGEE. The CDR3 DNA is TGTGCCAGCAGCTCCCGGGACAGGGTGACAACTAATGAAAAACTGTTTTTT. This translates into CASSSRDRVTTNEKLFF.

This chain links TRBV6-5 with TRBJ2-2, with TRBD1 matching 7 bases. The CDR3 is 15 residues long. With V trimmed by 6 bases and J by 6 bases, 10 bases remained unmatched. From germline, CDR1 is MNHEY and CDR2 SVGAGI. CDR3 protein: CASRDRRGGSGELFF. For the CDR3, the DNA is TGTGCCAGCAGGGACCGTAGAGGGGGCTCCGGGGAGCTGTTTTTT.

J is TRBJ2-1 and V is TRBV9; D possibly corresponds to TRBD1 (6 bases). The V end lost 3 bases, the J end lost 8 bases, and 18 bases lay between the germline ends. This CDR3 spans 15 amino acids. Germline assignment: CDR1 SGDLS and CDR2 YYNGEE. CDR3 DNA: TGTGCCAGCAGCGCCCCCCGGGACACGGGCGATGAGCAGTTCTTC. Its translation is CASSAPRDTGDEQFF. Together with reference TRBV9 and TRBJ2-1, the CDR3 gives the full variable domain: DSGVTQTPKHLITATGQRVTLRCSPRSGDLSVYWYQQSLDQGLQFLIQYYNGEERAKGNILERFSAQQFPDLHSELNLSSLELGDSALYFCASSAPRDTGDEQFFGPGTRLTVL.

The chain has TRBV19 and TRBJ1-3, with D tentatively TRBD1 (5 bases). This CDR3 comprises 14 residues. V was pared by 9 bases and J by 2 bases, with 14 bases between. Germline lookup yields CDR1 LNHDA and CDR2 SQIVND (reference sequence). The CDR3: CASHSQGTGNTIYF. CDR3 DNA: TGTGCCAGCCACTCTCAGGGAACTGGAAACACCATATATTTT.